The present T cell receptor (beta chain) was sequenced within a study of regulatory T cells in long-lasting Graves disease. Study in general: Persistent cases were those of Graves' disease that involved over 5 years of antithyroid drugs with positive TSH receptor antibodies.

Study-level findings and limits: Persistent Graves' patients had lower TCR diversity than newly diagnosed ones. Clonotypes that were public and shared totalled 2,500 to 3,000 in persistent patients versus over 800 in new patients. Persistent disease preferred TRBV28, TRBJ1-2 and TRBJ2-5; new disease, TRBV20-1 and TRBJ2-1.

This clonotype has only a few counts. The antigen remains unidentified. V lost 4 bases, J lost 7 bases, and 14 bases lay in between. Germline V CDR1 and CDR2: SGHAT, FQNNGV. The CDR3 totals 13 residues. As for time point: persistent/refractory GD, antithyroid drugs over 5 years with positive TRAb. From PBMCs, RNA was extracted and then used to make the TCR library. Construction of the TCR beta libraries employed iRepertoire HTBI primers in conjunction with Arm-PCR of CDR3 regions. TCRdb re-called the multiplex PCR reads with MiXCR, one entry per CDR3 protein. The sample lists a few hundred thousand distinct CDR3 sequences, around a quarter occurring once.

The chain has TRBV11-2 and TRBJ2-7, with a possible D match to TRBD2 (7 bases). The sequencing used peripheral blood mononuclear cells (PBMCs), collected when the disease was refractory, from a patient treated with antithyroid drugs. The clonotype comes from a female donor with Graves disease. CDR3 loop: CASSSTGGGEQYF. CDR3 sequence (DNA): TGTGCCAGCAGCTCCACGGGGGGCGGGGAGCAGTACTTC.